Listed below are T cell receptor beta chains from one sample, sequenced in a study of identical twins. TCRdb re-derived calls from the 5' RACE reads in MiXCR, one entry per CDR3 protein. The table shows 300,000 to 350,000 distinct CDR3 sequences, with 10% to 15% occurring only once. Separately, the same data were catalogued under a study of yellow fever vaccine responses in identical twins.

The sample taken for sequencing was CD8+ T cells sorted from blood. These receptors were obtained from a woman aged 18-29 years in good health. The CDR3 runs from the conserved cysteine through the conserved F or W. The order of the fields is J gene, V gene, D gene, clone size, CDR3 DNA, CDR3 protein. D genes are given only for firm matches. The size entry is marked missing in some rows and otherwise reads once, few, many or a size class.

>TRBJ2-5|TRBV6-6|NA|few
TGTGCCAGCAGTTACGTGGTGCAAGAGACCCAGTACTTC
CASSYVVQETQYF
>TRBJ2-7|TRBV4-1|TRBD2|many
TGCGCCAGCAGCCAGACTCAGCGGGAGCGCTCCTACGAGCAGTACTTC
CASSQTQRERSYEQYF
>TRBJ2-5|TRBV2|NA|few
TGTGCCAGCAGTGAAAGGGCCCCGCCCCAAGAGACCCAGTACTTC
CASSERAPPQETQYF
>TRBJ2-7|TRBV20-1|TRBD2|NA
TGCAGTGCTGGCGGGAGCTCCTACGAGCAGTACTTC
CSAGGSSYEQYF
>TRBJ2-1|TRBV20-1|TRBD2|NA
TGCAGTGCTCCGACTAGCGATCGGTTCTTC
CSAPTSDRFF
>TRBJ2-5|TRBV12-3/TRBV12-4|NA|few
TGTGCCAGCAGTACCCAACAGAGTTTTCAAGAGACCCAGTACTTC
CASSTQQSFQETQYF
>TRBJ2-7|TRBV2|NA|NA
TGTGCCAGCAGTGAAGATGCAGGGCGCTACGAGCAGTACTTC
CASSEDAGRYEQYF
>TRBJ2-3|TRBV3-1|TRBD2|NA
TGTGCCAGCAGCCAGAGCGGGACTCCGGGGCGCGATACGCAGTATTTT
CASSQSGTPGRDTQYF
>TRBJ2-7|TRBV7-8|NA|NA
TGTGCCAGCAGCTCCCGGGACAACTACTACGAGCAGTACTTC
CASSSRDNYYEQYF
>TRBJ2-5|TRBV2|TRBD2|few
TGTGCCAGCAGTGTATGGACTAGCGGAGTGGGGGAAGAGACCCAGTACTTC
CASSVWTSGVGEETQYF
>TRBJ2-1|TRBV6-9|TRBD2|few
TGTGCCAGCACGGGGAGTGGGGGTTGGATTAGCGGGAGGGCCTCTTCGGATGAGCAGTTCTTC
CASTGSGGWISGRASSDEQFF
>TRBJ1-6|TRBV28|NA|few
TGTGCCAGCAGTTTGGCGGCCGGGGCAAGGCCTTCACCCCTCCACTTT
CASSLAAGARPSPLHF
>TRBJ1-1|TRBV6-1|NA|few
TGTGCCACCAGACCCACCTCGCTTGCGAACACTGAAGCTTTCTTT
CATRPTSLANTEAFF
>TRBJ2-1|TRBV12-3/TRBV12-4|TRBD2|many
TGTGCCAGCACCGGGGGTGGTAGCGGGAATGAGCAGTTCTTC
CASTGGGSGNEQFF
>TRBJ2-7|TRBV15|TRBD1|many
TGTGCCACCAGCCCAGGGGGAGACTACGAGCAGTACTTC
CATSPGGDYEQYF
>TRBJ2-3|TRBV12-3/TRBV12-4|NA|NA
TGTGCCAGCAATGGACACCTCACAGATACGCAGTATTTT
CASNGHLTDTQYF
>TRBJ1-1|TRBV5-5|NA|few
TGTGCCAGCAGCTTGAACATGTGGGGAAACACTGAAGCTTTCTTT
CASSLNMWGNTEAFF
>TRBJ2-3|TRBV5-1|TRBD2|NA
TGCGCCAGCAGCTTGGTACTCGGCGGGAGCGTGGCAGATACGCAGTATTTT
CASSLVLGGSVADTQYF
>TRBJ2-7|TRBV6-1|NA|few
TGTGCCAGCAGTGGAGGGGCCCACTACGAGCAGTACTTC
CASSGGAHYEQYF
>TRBJ2-7|TRBV12-3/TRBV12-4|NA|NA
TGTGCCAGCAGTTTAGTCCCGGGGGAGCAGTACTTC
CASSLVPGEQYF
>TRBJ2-7|TRBV4-2|NA|NA
TGTGCCAGCAGCCCAGGACGGATGGCTATGGACGAGCAGTACTTC
CASSPGRMAMDEQYF
>TRBJ2-7|TRBV27|TRBD2|NA
TGTGCCAGCAGTTTAGCCCTAGCGGGAGCCCACGAGCAGTACTTC
CASSLALAGAHEQYF
>TRBJ2-1|TRBV6-5|TRBD2|many
TGTGCCAGCAGTTCGACTAGCGGGAGCTACAATGAGCAGTTCTTC
CASSSTSGSYNEQFF
>TRBJ2-1|TRBV2|TRBD2|NA
TGTGCCAGCAGTGTTGGAGCGGGAGAGAGACCTCTAGGAAATGAGCAGTTCTTC
CASSVGAGERPLGNEQFF
>TRBJ1-1|TRBV6-6|NA|NA
TGTGCCAGCCGTGACCCGATGAACACTGAAGCTTTCTTT
CASRDPMNTEAFF
>TRBJ1-1|TRBV6-1|NA|NA
TGTGCCAGCAGTGAAAAAACAGGTTCAGCTTTCTTT
CASSEKTGSAFF
>TRBJ2-2|TRBV12-3/TRBV12-4|NA|many
TGTGCCAGCAGTTTAACAGGGCCGAACACCGGGGAGCTGTTTTTT
CASSLTGPNTGELFF
>TRBJ2-7|TRBV12-3/TRBV12-4|TRBD2|few
TGTGCCAGCAGTCTTGGTACTAGCGACCTTGACGAGCAGTACTTC
CASSLGTSDLDEQYF
>TRBJ1-6|TRBV20-1|NA|NA
TGCAGTGCTAAAGTACTGGCAGGCGATAATTCACCCCTCCACTTT
CSAKVLAGDNSPLHF
>TRBJ1-2|TRBV11-2|TRBD1|few
TGTGCCAGCAGCCCCACTCCACAGGGGGCGGCTAACTATGGCTACACCTTC
CASSPTPQGAANYGYTF
>TRBJ2-1|TRBV11-1|TRBD2|NA
TGTGCCAGCAGCTCCCCGACTAGCGGGGCAAGCTCCTACAATGAGCAGTTCTTC
CASSSPTSGASSYNEQFF
>TRBJ2-1|TRBV7-9|NA|NA
TGTGCCAGCAGCACCCCCCGGGGGTCCTACAATGAGCAGTTCTTC
CASSTPRGSYNEQFF
>TRBJ2-1|TRBV20-1|NA|few
TGCAGTGCTGACCTATTAAGCTCCTACAATGAGCAGTTCTTC
CSADLLSSYNEQFF
>TRBJ2-3|TRBV3-1|NA|NA
TGTGCCTGCAGCCACTCCGGAACTCTAGACAGTTTCACAGATACGCAGTATTTT
CACSHSGTLDSFTDTQYF
>TRBJ2-3|TRBV20-1|TRBD2|NA
TGCAGTGCTGGAGTAGCGGGGGGTAGCACAGATACGCAGTATTTT
CSAGVAGGSTDTQYF
>TRBJ2-3|TRBV5-1|NA|NA
TGCGCCGGCAGCTTGATGGGGGACACAGATACGCAGTATTTT
CAGSLMGDTDTQYF
>TRBJ1-3|TRBV2|NA|many
TGTGCCATCCTGGACGTAAACTCTGGAAACACCATATATTTT
CAILDVNSGNTIYF
>TRBJ2-1|TRBV29-1|TRBD2|NA
TGCAGCGTTGAACTGGTCTGGGGGACTAGCGGGAGCCCAAGCTCCTACAATGAGCAGTTCTTC
CSVELVWGTSGSPSSYNEQFF
>TRBJ2-7|TRBV4-1|NA|NA
TGCGCCAGCAGCCAAGGGGCGGCTTCGGACGAGCAGTACTTC
CASSQGAASDEQYF
>TRBJ1-5|TRBV2|NA|few
TGTGCCAGCAGTGAAGCGCTTGTAGTGGGGGCGGTTGAGCCCCAGCATTTT
CASSEALVVGAVEPQHF
>TRBJ2-7|TRBV6-2/TRBV6-3|NA|many
TGTGCCAGCACCGAAGACAGTACCTACGAGCAGTACTTC
CASTEDSTYEQYF
>TRBJ2-5|TRBV5-1|TRBD1|many
TGCGCCAGCAGGCCCAGAGGACAGGGAGAGTACCAAGAGACCCAGTACTTC
CASRPRGQGEYQETQYF
>TRBJ2-3|TRBV12-3/TRBV12-4|TRBD2|many
TGTGCCAGCAGTTCGGCGGGAGAGTGGTCGGATACGCAGTATTTT
CASSSAGEWSDTQYF
>TRBJ1-1|TRBV6-2/TRBV6-3|NA|few
TGTGCCAGCAGTTCAGGGGCGCAGAACACTGAAGCTTTCTTT
CASSSGAQNTEAFF
>TRBJ1-1|TRBV10-2|NA|few
TGCGCCTCCGGGGAGGGCATTGAAGCTTTCTTT
CASGEGIEAFF
>TRBJ1-2|TRBV7-6|NA|few
TGTGCCAGCAGCGCCGTCCTCGGTAATGGCTACACCTTC
CASSAVLGNGYTF